This T cell receptor (beta chain) was captured in a study of PD-L1 blockade in urothelial cancer. Study summary: A median approximately 140,000 T cells were found in blood samples.

TCRdb's table, derived via immunoSEQ multiplex PCR, lists solely in-frame clones and lacks some. The table lists tens of thousands of clones, about 89% of them singletons, with under 4.5% in the top ten. The length of the CDR3 is 15 residues. The germline V gene encodes CDR1 SGHTS and CDR2 YDEGEE. With V trimmed by 2 bases and J by 5 bases, 2 bases remained unmatched. This receptor was obtained from a man aged 45-65 years with urothelial cancer. The rearrangement joins TRBV5-8 to TRBJ2-2, with 11 bases that match TRBD1. Sequencing used PBMCs, obtained around atezolizumab (anti-PD-L1) treatment. CDR3 region: CASSFGQGATGELFF. The CDR3 DNA follows: TGTGCCAGCAGCTTCGGACAGGGGGCGACCGGGGAGCTGTTTTTT.